This TCR beta chain was profiled in a study of human T cells and chemical hapten exposure. Study-wide background: Donors were sensitized with 2% DPC on the upper inner arm. The patient population, which was mostly female, had alopecia areata, totalis or universalis.

Time point meaning: pre-sensitization, week 0. Regarding treatment: therapeutic diphenylcyclopropenone sensitization with weekly scalp DPC. The study drew its donors from alopecia patients who were 18 to 70 years old and suitable for DPC. TCRdb ran MiXCR on the RACE reads and lists one entry per CDR3 protein. Of 200,000 to 300,000 distinct CDR3 sequences in the sample, about 8.1% were seen once. The V end was cut by 3 bases, the J end by 4 bases, with 10 bases between. This CDR3 contains 13 residues. Germline loops: CDR1 SGDLS, CDR2 YYNGEE. The chain has TRBV9 and TRBJ2-5, with TRBD1 as a possible D gene (5 bases). The receptor was derived from a woman aged 40 to 55 with alopecia areata. Some clones in this sample may be carry-over from other donors' samples. Sequenced material: whole blood, taken in connection with sensitization to the hapten diphenylcyclopropenone (DPC). CDR3 region: CASSGYQGETQYF. CDR3 DNA sequence: TGTGCCAGCAGCGGTTACCAGGGAGAGACCCAGTACTTC. Variable domain in full (rest from reference TRBV9 and TRBJ2-5): DSGVTQTPKHLITATGQRVTLRCSPRSGDLSVYWYQQSLDQGLQFLIQYYNGEERAKGNILERFSAQQFPDLHSELNLSSLELGDSALYFCASSGYQGETQYFGPGTRLLVL.